This entry lists 18 T cell receptor beta chains sequenced from one sample in a study of T cells in Graves' hyperthyroidism and ophthalmopathy. The CDR3 regions of TCR beta were amplified from RNA transcripts. An initial round of RT-PCR targeting the TCR CDR3 relied on the HTBI primer set. TCRdb fed the multiplex PCR reads into MiXCR, producing one record per CDR3 protein. The top ten clones hold less than 40% of a sample with about 760,000 distinct CDR3 sequences, roughly a third of them seen once. Sequenced sample: blood. The receptors derive from a woman between 40 and 50 years old with Graves' hyperthyroidism.

The CDR3 DNA reads TGTGCCAGCAGTTTACAATTCAGCAATCAGCCCCAGCATTTT. Translation: CASSLQFSNQPQHF. The V and J genes are TRBV12-3 or TRBV12-4 and TRBJ1-5; D is undetermined. This CDR3 has 14 residues. V was trimmed by 2 bases and J by 1 base, leaving 6 bases between them.

The chain combines TRBV11-3 with TRBJ1-6; D gene ambiguous. Between the trimmed V and J ends, which lost 5 bases and 9 bases, there was a span of 14 bases. CDR1 SGHNT and CDR2 YENEEA come from the germline V gene. The CDR3 sequence is 14 residues long. The CDR3 region has the DNA TGTGCCAGCAGCCAAGAAGCTACATCTTCACCCCTCCACTTT. It encodes CASSQEATSSPLHF.

Ten or more counts support this clonotype. The rearrangement joins TRBV29-1 to TRBJ2-2; tentative D call: TRBD1 (6 bases). Germline-derived CDR1 and CDR2 are SQVTM and ANQGSEA. V lost 7 bases and J lost 5, with 11 bases in between. The CDR3 loop spans 12 amino acids. The CDR3 sequence: CSAQGWTGELFF. CDR3 nucleotides: TGCAGCGCACAGGGCTGGACCGGGGAGCTGTTTTTT.

The chain employs TRBV6-1 and TRBJ1-3, with D perhaps TRBD1 (6 bases). V shed 1 base and J shed 3 bases, with 16 bases lying between them. CDR1 and CDR2 (germline): MNHNS, SASEGT. This CDR3 is built from 17 residues. CDR3 bases: TGTGCCAGCAGTGAAGTAGAGGGGGTATGGAATGGAAACACCATATATTTT. Its translation: CASSEVEGVWNGNTIYF.

There are a few counts of this clonotype. V gene TRBV6-2 or TRBV6-3 combines with J gene TRBJ1-5, with 7 bases aligning to TRBD1. Germline V lookup: CDR1 MNHEY, CDR2 SVGEGT. The CDR3 totals 17 residues. Losses at the gene ends were 4 bases for V and 3 bases for J; bases not matched to a gene: 12. The CDR3 DNA is TGTGCCAGCAGTTCCTCGGGACAGTCGGTCTACAATCAGCCCCAGCATTTT. Protein sequence: CASSSSGQSVYNQPQHF.

This clonotype has more than one count but fewer than ten. This sequence joins TRBV19 and TRBJ2-7; possible D gene TRBD1, 6 bases. Trimming pared 10 bases from V and 2 bases from J, leaving 15 bases between. Germline assignment: CDR1 LNHDA and CDR2 SQIVND (reference sequence). The CDR3 contains 13 residues. The DNA for the CDR3 is TGTGCCAAAGGGGGACATATTACCTACGAGCAGTACTTC. Protein: CAKGGHITYEQYF.

This clonotype was recorded many times. The V and J genes are TRBV7-8 and TRBJ1-2; 10 positions agree with TRBD1. CDR3 length: 15 residues. With 5 bases clipped from V and 5 bases from J, the junction kept 8 bases outside the gene matches. The germline gives CDR1 SGHVS, CDR2 FQNEAQ. CDR3: CASSIPGQGKYGYTF. The DNA of the CDR3 is TGTGCCAGCAGCATCCCGGGACAGGGGAAGTATGGCTACACCTTC.

This clonotype showed up just a few times. This sequence joins TRBV29-1 and TRBJ2-3; tentatively, D is TRBD1 (5 bases). Per germline, CDR1 SQVTM and CDR2 ANQGSEA. The ends were cut back, 3 bases at V and 1 base at J, with 11 bases in the middle. This CDR3 spans 14 amino acids. The CDR3 nucleotides are TGCAGCGTTGACGGCAGGGTGGGCACAGATACGCAGTATTTT. Residues: CSVDGRVGTDTQYF.

This clonotype was recorded many times. The chain links TRBV19 to TRBJ2-7; TRBD1 is a possible D gene (5 bases). The CDR3 loop spans 14 amino acids. CDR1 LNHDA and CDR2 SQIVND come from the germline V gene (reference sequence). V was shortened by 4 bases and J by 2 bases, with 12 bases between the two germline ends. Here the CDR3 reads CASSKGRAAYEQYF. Written as DNA, the CDR3 is TGTGCCAGTAGTAAGGGCAGGGCTGCCTACGAGCAGTACTTC.

The chain carries TRBV7-3 and TRBJ2-1; D ambiguous. The germline CDR1 and CDR2 sequences are SGHTA and FQGTGA. The germline V and J ends were trimmed by 4 bases and 7 bases, with 20 bases remaining between them. This CDR3 is 16 amino acids long. This chain's CDR3 is CASSSELLDGRNEQFF. In nucleotides, the CDR3 is TGTGCCAGCAGCTCGGAGTTATTGGACGGCAGAAATGAGCAGTTCTTC.

This clonotype has a handful of counts. The J gene is TRBJ1-6, the V gene TRBV6-6; TRBD1 agrees at 11 bases. Trimming removed 5 bases from V and 9 bases from J; junction bases left unmatched: 6. Germline CDR1 and CDR2: MNHNY and SVGAGI (reference sequence). CDR3 length: 15 amino acids. The DNA of the CDR3 is TGTGCCAGCAGTACGCCCGGGACAGGGGGTTCACCCCTCCACTTT. As protein: CASSTPGTGGSPLHF.

The V and J genes are TRBV14 and TRBJ1-1, with D unclear. CDR3 length equals 13 residues. V lost 0 bases, J lost 7 bases, and 9 bases lay in between. Germline-derived CDR1 and CDR2 are SGHDN and FVKESK. The chain's CDR3 is CASSQEYPYEAFF. CDR3 in DNA: TGTGCCAGCAGCCAAGAATACCCTTATGAAGCTTTCTTT. Full variable domain (remainder filled in from reference TRBV14 and TRBJ1-1): EAGVTQFPSHSVIEKGQTVTLRCDPISGHDNLYWYRRVMGKEIKFLLHFVKESKQDESGMPNNRFLAERTGGTYSTLKVQPAELEDSGVYFCASSQEYPYEAFFGQGTRLTVV.

The chain couples TRBV10-3 to TRBJ2-2; the D is unclear. V lost 10 bases, J lost 7 bases, and 7 bases lay in between. The germline V gene encodes CDR1 ENHRY and CDR2 SYGVKD. There are 10 residues in the CDR3. The CDR3 loop is CATTYGELFF. The DNA for the CDR3 is TGTGCCACTACGTACGGGGAGCTGTTTTTT.

The gene calls are TRBV12-3 or TRBV12-4 and TRBJ1-2, with TRBD1 matching over 12 bases. V gave up 5 bases and J gave up 7 bases; unmatched junction bases: 5. This CDR3 spans 14 amino acids. The CDR3 protein is CASSIRDRGPGYTF. The CDR3 nucleotides read TGTGCCAGCAGTATCCGGGACAGGGGGCCTGGCTACACCTTC.

This clonotype occurred many times. The chain links TRBV9 to TRBJ1-2; D not resolved. V was clipped by 3 bases and J by 4 bases, with 19 bases between them. CDR1 and CDR2 (germline): SGDLS, YYNGEE. The CDR3 sequence is 16 residues long. CDR3 protein: CASSADGDVPLYGYTF. The CDR3 bases are TGTGCCAGCAGCGCGGACGGAGATGTTCCGCTCTATGGCTACACCTTC.

This chain uses TRBV7-9 with TRBJ2-5, with 9 nucleotides matching TRBD1. V was clipped by 5 bases and J by 4 bases; unmatched bases: 11. This CDR3 is 16 amino acids long. Per germline, CDR1 SEHNR and CDR2 FQNEAQ (reference sequence). CDR3 in DNA: TGTGCCAGCAGCCACCGGGACAGGGACCTACTAGAGACCCAGTACTTC. It translates to CASSHRDRDLLETQYF.

The chain uses TRBV6-5 and TRBJ2-2; TRBD1 or TRBD2 may be the D gene (5 bases each). Trimming stripped 6 bases from V and 2 bases from J, with 13 bases between. This CDR3 is built from 15 residues. Germline-derived CDR1 and CDR2 are MNHEY and SVGAGI. As DNA, the CDR3 is TGTGCCAGCAGACCCGGGACGGGAAACACCGGGGAGCTGTTTTTT. This encodes CASRPGTGNTGELFF.

This CDR3 reads CASSEQGGEKLFF. In DNA, the CDR3 is TGTGCCAGCAGTGAACAGGGGGGCGAAAAACTGTTTTTT. The V call is TRBV2, the J call TRBJ1-4; TRBD1 matches 7 bases. Germline values: CDR1 SNHLY, CDR2 FYNNEI. The CDR3 covers 13 residues. V was clipped by 2 bases and J by 8 bases; unmatched bases: 2.